This T cell receptor (beta chain) was sequenced during a study of blood T cell repertoires in COVID-19. As for the study in general: The United States, Italy and Spain supplied acute and convalescent COVID-19 samples. PBMCs, B-cell-depleted T cells, or T cells were the source of the cDNA or gDNA that made up the material.

How the authors handled the data: Nucleated cell counts were estimated from reference gene primer amplification. The method was immunoSEQ multiplex PCR; TCRdb's version includes in-frame clones alone and lacks a portion of them. V, J and clone size are those of that table, while D and trimming were read from the DNA. The sample lists around 150,000 clones, 65% to 80% occurring once. V shed 4 bases and J shed 0 bases, with 15 bases lying between them. The CDR3 loop spans 17 amino acids. In germline, CDR1 is MGHDK, CDR2 SYGVNS. The chain uses TRBV25-1 and TRBJ1-4; no reliable D call. This TCR was recovered from a man between 60 and 70 years old with acute or convalescent COVID-19. The specimen sequenced was peripheral blood. Here the CDR3 DNA reads TGTGCCAGCAGTGTCCCGTCGTACAGATCAACTAATGAAAAACTGTTTTTT. It codes for CASSVPSYRSTNEKLFF.